The rows below give T cell receptor beta chains drawn from one sample of a study of cytomegalovirus exposure and HLA in healthy donors. Some clones are missing from TCRdb's copy, which holds only in-frame ones; the method was immunoSEQ multiplex PCR. The sample consists of more than 140,000 clones, roughly 76% of them appearing once. Sequencing was done on a sample of PBMCs. The receptors were sampled from a female donor in good health and CMV-seronegative. The CDR3 runs from the conserved cysteine through the conserved F or W. The D gene is left open where the match is weak. Only part of the rows carry a size: once, few, many, or a class if the clone is expanded.

CDR3	DNA	D	size	V	J
CASSYSPGYHYGYTF	TGTGCCAGCAGTTACTCGCCAGGGTATCACTATGGCTACACCTTC	-	-	TRBV6-5	TRBJ1-2
CASSPGVGYTF	TGTGCCAGCAGCCCAGGGGTTGGCTACACCTTC	-	once	TRBV14	TRBJ1-2
CASSFGTGLYEQYF	TGTGCCAGCAGTTTCGGGACGGGACTCTACGAGCAGTACTTC	-	-	TRBV27	TRBJ2-7
CASSPRTGVTNEKLFF	TGTGCCAGCAGCCCCAGGACAGGGGTTACTAATGAAAAACTGTTTTTT	TRBD1	-	TRBV7-6	TRBJ1-4
CSVDLRVLAGQETQYF	TGCAGCGTTGACTTAAGGGTACTAGCGGGGCAAGAGACCCAGTACTTC	TRBD2	-	TRBV29-1	TRBJ2-5
CASSLATGEQYF	TGTGCCAGCAGCTTAGCAACGGGCGAGCAGTACTTC	-	-	TRBV11-1	TRBJ2-7
CASRIGGVDEQFF	TGTGCCAGCAGGATCGGTGGTGTGGATGAGCAGTTCTTC	-	once	TRBV7-2	TRBJ2-1
CASSTYLGQEAHEQYF	TGTGCCAGCAGCACGTATCTCGGACAGGAGGCCCACGAGCAGTACTTC	TRBD1	-	TRBV11-2	TRBJ2-7
CASSTGRASGEAFF	TGTGCCAGTAGTACGGGTCGAGCGAGCGGGGAAGCTTTCTTT	-	few	TRBV19	TRBJ1-1
CSSSFLGVEQYF	TGTTCCAGCAGCTTTTTAGGGGTCGAGCAGTACTTC	-	-	TRBV7-9	TRBJ2-7
CASSPRTGGATEAFF	TGTGCCAGTAGTCCGCGAACAGGGGGGGCCACTGAAGCTTTCTTT	TRBD1	-	TRBV19	TRBJ1-1
CASSVTRDLYNSPLHF	TGTGCCAGCTCCGTAACCCGGGATTTATATAATTCACCCCTCCACTTT	-	few	TRBV18	TRBJ1-6
CASSGDRGYEQYF	TGTGCCAGCAGTGGGGACAGGGGTTACGAGCAGTACTTC	TRBD1	-	TRBV11-3	TRBJ2-7
CASSLDRNEQFF	TGTGCCAGCAGCTTAGATCGGAATGAGCAGTTCTTC	-	-	TRBV11-2	TRBJ2-1
CASSGYRDYGYTF	TGTGCCAGCAGTGGCTACAGGGACTATGGCTACACCTTC	-	-	TRBV27	TRBJ1-2
CASSSRGQVRGEQFF	TGTGCCAGCAGCTCGCGGGGACAGGTCAGGGGTGAGCAGTTCTTC	TRBD1	-	TRBV13	TRBJ2-1
CASSSQGGVGSYEQYF	TGTGCCAGCAGCTCCCAGGGAGGCGTGGGCTCCTACGAGCAGTACTTC	-	-	TRBV7-9	TRBJ2-7
CASSLSGQDNSYEQYF	TGCGCCAGCAGCTTGTCGGGACAGGACAACTCCTACGAGCAGTACTTC	TRBD1	-	TRBV5-1	TRBJ2-7
CASSSSSTTGELFF	TGTGCCAGCAGCTCTTCTAGCACCACCGGGGAGCTGTTTTTT	-	-	TRBV5-4	TRBJ2-2
CASSSGQAGELFF	TGTGCCAGCAGTTCAGGACAGGCCGGGGAGCTGTTTTTT	TRBD1	-	TRBV28	TRBJ2-2
CASSPGTGYNEQFF	TGTGCCAGCAGTCCCGGGACAGGATACAATGAGCAGTTCTTC	TRBD1	-	TRBV6-5	TRBJ2-1
CASSIDLSGLPAPFF	TGTGCCAGTAGTATAGATCTATCGGGACTCCCGGCCCCATTCTTC	-	-	TRBV19	TRBJ2-1
CASSLSIKDIAYSNQPQHF	TGTGCCAGCAGTTTATCGATTAAGGACATCGCTTATAGCAATCAGCCCCAGCATTTT	-	-	TRBV27	TRBJ1-5
CASSLGDSNTEAFF	TGTGCCAGCAGCTTAGGGGATTCGAACACTGAAGCTTTCTTT	-	-	TRBV5-4	TRBJ1-1
CASSLEVRGNTEAFF	TGTGCCAGCAGCTTAGAGGTCAGGGGGAACACTGAAGCTTTCTTT	-	-	TRBV7-2	TRBJ1-1
CASSRDRANYGYTF	TGTGCCAGCAGTCGGGACAGAGCTAACTATGGCTACACCTTC	TRBD1	-	TRBV11-2	TRBJ1-2
CAISGTGRITGELFF	TGTGCCATCAGTGGGACAGGGAGGATTACCGGGGAGCTGTTTTTT	TRBD1	-	TRBV10-3	TRBJ2-2
CASSVDFGQDYEQYF	TGTGCCAGCAGCGTAGACTTCGGACAGGACTACGAGCAGTACTTC	TRBD1	-	TRBV9	TRBJ2-7
CASSVESGQGSYTF	TGCGCCAGCAGCGTGGAAAGTGGGCAGGGGAGCTACACCTTC	-	-	TRBV5-1	TRBJ1-2
CASSSLGGGQGPQHF	TGTGCCAGCAGTTCCCTAGGAGGGGGACAGGGGCCCCAGCATTTT	TRBD1	-	TRBV28	TRBJ1-5
CAILTGTEAFF	TGTGCCATCTTAACGGGGACTGAAGCTTTCTTT	-	-	TRBV7-9	TRBJ1-1
CASSSASGARGEQYF	TGTGCCAGCAGCTCGGCTAGCGGGGCTAGAGGCGAGCAGTACTTC	TRBD2	-	TRBV7-2	TRBJ2-7
CASSTGMGQPQHF	TGTGCCAGCAGTACAGGGATGGGTCAGCCCCAGCATTTT	-	-	TRBV2	TRBJ1-5
CASRDRTTYEQYF	TGTGCCAGCCGGGACAGGACTACCTACGAGCAGTACTTC	TRBD1	-	TRBV28	TRBJ2-7
CASSMASGSSKNIQYF	TGCGCCAGCAGTATGGCTAGCGGGAGCTCCAAAAACATTCAGTACTTC	TRBD2	-	TRBV5-1	TRBJ2-4
CASSEAGTGGSYEQYF	TGTGCCAGCAGTGAAGCTGGCACAGGGGGTTCCTACGAGCAGTACTTC	TRBD1	-	TRBV2	TRBJ2-7
CASSPRLAGDEQYF	TGTGCCAGCAGCCCTCGACTAGCGGGAGACGAGCAGTACTTC	TRBD2	-	TRBV9	TRBJ2-7
CASSIQGDQPQHF	TGTGCCAGTAGTATCCAGGGGGATCAGCCCCAGCATTTT	TRBD1	-	TRBV19	TRBJ1-5
CASSLSGQGNSPLHF	TGTGCCAGCAGTTTATCTGGACAGGGAAATTCACCCCTCCACTTT	TRBD1	-	TRBV27	TRBJ1-6
CASSPQGNNQPQHF	TGTGCCAGCAGCCCCCAGGGGAACAATCAGCCCCAGCATTTT	-	-	TRBV13	TRBJ1-5
CASSTGGVAEAFF	TGTGCCAGCAGTACTGGGGGGGTGGCTGAAGCTTTCTTT	-	-	TRBV27	TRBJ1-1
CASSSDRVSNQPQHF	TGTGCCAGTAGTTCCGACAGGGTGAGCAATCAGCCCCAGCATTTT	TRBD1	-	TRBV19	TRBJ1-5